This T cell receptor beta chain emerged from a study of cytomegalovirus exposure and HLA in healthy donors. Amplification used 60 Vbeta primers and 13 Jbeta primers. The table came from immunoSEQ multiplex PCR; TCRdb's copy has only in-frame clones and leaves some out. This sample has over 70,000 clones, with 70% to 90% found just once. V lost 0 bases and J 0 bases, leaving 16 bases between the germline ends. The CDR3 loop spans 19 amino acids. CDR1 is SGHRS, CDR2 YFSETQ, per germline. Sequencing was carried out using PBMCs. The receptor was isolated from a man between 18 and 35 years old in good health and CMV-seronegative. This chain connects TRBV5-1 to TRBJ1-6, with D unclear. CDR3 sequence reads: CASSLAMRLPGSYNSPLHF. CDR3 nucleotides: TGCGCCAGCAGCTTGGCGATGAGGCTCCCCGGCTCCTATAATTCACCCCTCCACTTT.